The T cell receptor (beta chain) described here comes from a study of CXCR3-negative and CXCR3-positive naive CD8 T cells. Overall study: The dataset comprises approximately 140 million TRB reads in total, with about 1.5 +/- 0.3 million reads per library.

UMI-labeled 5' RACE TRB cDNA libraries were prepared from the cells. TCRdb re-called the 5' RACE reads and shows each CDR3 protein once, DNA omitted. The table counts several thousand distinct CDR3 sequences; about 1.1% lies in the top ten. Its frequency marks this clonotype as medium-sized (0.01 to 0.1%). The antigen is unknown. Study-wide results and limits: Naive subsets were similarly diverse, while memory CD8+ repertoires were much less diverse. Naive CXCR3-positive and CXCR3-negative cells shared TRBV-TRBJ usage; memory cells diverged.

The CDR3 runs 15 residues. The naive CD8+ gate required CD45RO-CCR7+CD27+CD95- phenotype. The receptor comes from a human donor in good health. Some clones in this sample may be carry-over from other donors' samples. The chain recombines TRBV12-3 or TRBV12-4 with TRBJ1-2. Sequencing used naive CXCR3- CD8+ T cells from blood. The subset denotes: CD45RO-CCR7+CD27+CD95- naive CD8+ T cells lacking CXCR3 (TNR3-). CDR3 residues: CASSLFNPGPYGYTF.